Shown below are 29 T cell receptor beta chains from a single sample sequenced in a study of post-analysis software for immune sequencing data. The TCR beta cDNA libraries carried unique molecular identifiers. TCRdb recomputed calls from the PCR reads with MiXCR, one row per CDR3 protein. The table has roughly 400,000 distinct CDR3 sequences, less than 40% seen once. No cognate antigen is known for these TCRs. Study results and limitations: Compared with controls, patients had more of roughly five TRBV segments, including TRBV5-6, TRBV5-1 and TRBV20-1.

The material sequenced was blood. The receptors here all came from a girl aged 2 to 9 with multiple sclerosis.

The chain links TRBV2 to TRBJ2-5; 8 bases match TRBD1. The CDR3 loop spans 15 amino acids. Germline CDR1 is SNHLY and CDR2 is FYNNEI. V shed 1 base and J 5 bases; nucleotides not matched to a gene: 6. CDR3 residues: CASSEGSGGAETQYF. The CDR3 nucleotides are TGTGCCAGCAGTGAAGGGTCAGGGGGCGCGGAGACCCAGTACTTC. The complete variable domain, with remaining parts taken from reference TRBV2 and TRBJ2-5, reads EPEVTQTPSHQVTQMGQEVILRCVPISNHLYFYWYRQILGQKVEFLVSFYNNEISEKSEIFDDQFSVERPDGSNFTLKIRSTKLEDSAMYFCASSEGSGGAETQYFGPGTRLLVL.

This clonotype was seen just once. The chain combines TRBV4-3 with TRBJ1-1; D is unclear. Per the germline V gene, CDR1 is LGHNA and CDR2 is YSLEER. The germline V and J ends were trimmed by 5 bases and 1 base, with 14 bases remaining between them. The CDR3 runs 15 residues. CDR3 protein: CASSFGTVQNTEAFF. Here the CDR3 DNA reads TGCGCCAGCAGCTTTGGAACGGTTCAGAACACTGAAGCTTTCTTT.

The chain combines TRBV3-1 with TRBJ2-7; 8 positions agree with TRBD2. The J segment lost 2 bases and the V segment lost 3 bases, leaving 12 bases of the junction unmatched. Per germline, CDR1 LGHDT and CDR2 YNNKEL (reference sequence). There are 17 residues in the CDR3. The CDR3 sequence: CASSHPPYSGTTYEQYF. In DNA, the CDR3 is TGTGCCAGCAGCCACCCACCCTATAGCGGGACAACCTACGAGCAGTACTTC.

This chain uses TRBV19 with TRBJ2-6; either TRBD1 or TRBD2 may fit D (6 bases each). Germline CDR1 reads LNHDA; CDR2 reads SQIVND (reference sequence). Deletions cut 7 bases from V and 0 bases from J, with 13 bases between. The CDR3 is made up of 16 amino acids. The CDR3 is CASTRGAISGANVLTF. CDR3 nucleotide sequence: TGTGCCAGTACTAGGGGGGCGATCTCTGGGGCCAACGTCCTGACTTTC.

This clonotype has just a few counts. The CDR3 DNA reads TGTGCCAGCAGATTGGGACAGGGGGCGCCTGGGCAGCCCCAGCATTTT. Protein product: CASRLGQGAPGQPQHF. The V and J genes are TRBV6-1 and TRBJ1-5; the match to TRBD1 covers 12 bases. Per the germline V gene, CDR1 is MNHNS and CDR2 is SASEGT. The CDR3 extends over 16 amino acids. The V gene end was trimmed by 6 bases and the J gene end by 7 bases; junction bases not matched to a gene: 10.

The chain employs TRBV12-3 or TRBV12-4 and TRBJ1-6; D is unresolved. This CDR3 comprises 12 residues. V was cut by 0 bases and J by 8 bases, with 2 bases left in between. The CDR3 is CASSLAYSPLHF. As DNA, the CDR3 is TGTGCCAGCAGTTTAGCCTATTCACCCCTCCACTTT.

The chain combines TRBV29-1 with TRBJ2-1; D is unclear. The CDR3 spans 11 residues. Between the trimmed V and J ends, which lost 5 bases and 9 bases, there was a span of 11 bases. Germline V gene data show CDR1 as SQVTM and CDR2 as ANQGSEA. In DNA, the CDR3 is TGCAGCGTTTACTCTCCTGGTGAGCAGTTCTTC. It specifies CSVYSPGEQFF.

The chain is built from TRBV11-2 and TRBJ2-5; D is unclear. The CDR3 totals 14 residues. The ends were cut back, 3 bases at V and 0 bases at J, with 8 bases in the middle. Germline V gene lookup returns CDR1 SGHAT and CDR2 FQNNGV. CDR3 in amino acids: CASSFGQYQETQYF. The CDR3 DNA sequence: TGTGCCAGCAGCTTCGGTCAATACCAAGAGACCCAGTACTTC. Based on the CDR3 plus reference TRBV11-2 and TRBJ2-5, the full variable domain is EAGVAQSPRYKIIEKRQSVAFWCNPISGHATLYWYQQILGQGPKLLIQFQNNGVVDDSQLPKDRFSAERLKGVDSTLKIQPAKLEDSAVYLCASSFGQYQETQYFGPGTRLLVL.

Only one count was recorded for this clonotype. This chain connects TRBV13 to TRBJ2-1, with 12 bases identical to TRBD2. The CDR3 totals 14 residues. Germline V lookup: CDR1 PRHDT, CDR2 FYEKMQ (reference sequence). Losses at the gene ends were 6 bases for V and 9 bases for J; bases not matched to a gene: 6. The CDR3: CASSPGLAGREQFF. Written as DNA, the CDR3 is TGTGCCAGCAGTCCTGGACTAGCGGGGCGTGAGCAGTTCTTC.

There are a few counts of this clonotype. The chain's CDR3 is CASSQMGFYGYTF. CDR3 bases: TGTGCCAGCAGCCAAATGGGGTTCTATGGCTACACCTTC. The chain links TRBV7-2 to TRBJ1-2; D gene uncertain. This CDR3 has 13 residues. Germline loops: CDR1 SGHTA, CDR2 FQGNSA. V gave up 5 bases and J gave up 4 bases, with 11 bases separating them. Full variable domain (missing parts from reference TRBV7-2 and TRBJ1-2): GAGVSQSPSNKVTEKGKDVELRCDPISGHTALYWYRQSLGQGLEFLIYFQGNSAPDKSGLPSDRFSAERTGGSVSTLTIQRTQQEDSAVYLCASSQMGFYGYTFGSGTRLTVV.

The sample holds a few counts of this clonotype. The V call is TRBV4-2, the J call TRBJ1-2, with D hard to call. The germline V and J ends were trimmed by 0 bases and 8 bases, with 16 bases remaining between them. Germline V CDR1 and CDR2: LGHNA, YNFKEQ. The CDR3 is 15 residues long. The CDR3 DNA follows: TGTGCCAGCAGCCAAGAAACCCCGGGGTATCAGGGCTACACCTTC. Amino acid sequence: CASSQETPGYQGYTF.

Concerning this clonotype: One end of the junction does not line up with germline, which may come from a read error. The chain has TRBV25-1 and TRBJ2-4, with 11 bases identical to TRBD2. Germline V gives CDR1 MGHDK, CDR2 SYGVNS. The CDR3 is 13 residues long. CDR3 sequence reads: CSSSLAGGILQYF. CDR3 nucleotides: TGTTCCAGCAGCTTAGCGGGAGGGATCTTACAGTACTTC.

V is TRBV28 and J is TRBJ2-1; perhaps TRBD1 as D (5 bases). From germline, CDR1 is MDHEN and CDR2 SYDVKM. This CDR3 has 12 residues. The ends were cut back, 3 bases at V and 10 bases at J, with 10 bases in the middle. CDR3 DNA sequence: TGTGCCAGCAGTTTCCCAGGGCGCGAGCAGTTCTTC. It encodes CASSFPGREQFF.

V gene TRBV12-3 or TRBV12-4 combines with J gene TRBJ2-4; possibly TRBD1 for D (5 bases). The DNA end favors TRBJ2-7, so the J call may be wrong. This CDR3 has 11 amino acids. The CDR3 bases are TGTGCCACCAGCCAGGGCTACGAGCAGTACTTC. Its protein is CATSQGYEQYF.

A few counts support this clonotype. The chain links TRBV12-3 or TRBV12-4 to TRBJ2-1, with 13 bases aligning to TRBD2. The J segment lost 7 bases and the V segment lost 6 bases, leaving 12 bases of the junction unmatched. This CDR3 has 17 residues. The DNA of the CDR3 is TGTGCCAGCAGCCGCGGACTAGCGGGAGAAGGGGGTAATGAGCAGTTCTTC. Translating it yields CASSRGLAGEGGNEQFF.

This clonotype appeared a few times. The chain employs TRBV4-1 and TRBJ2-5, with 13 bases matching TRBD2. The CDR3 loop spans 19 amino acids. V trimming: 0 bases; J trimming: 2 bases; junction bases outside the gene matches: 9. Germline V gene sequence: CDR1 MGHRA, CDR2 YSYEKL. The CDR3 DNA is TGCGCCAGCAGCCAAGATCTAGGACTAGCGGGGGCTTTACAAGAGACCCAGTACTTC. Protein sequence: CASSQDLGLAGALQETQYF.

Only a few counts were recorded for this clonotype. The V call is TRBV5-1, the J call TRBJ2-1, with 7 positions matching TRBD1. This CDR3 region has 15 residues. The germline CDR1 and CDR2 sequences are SGHRS and YFSETQ. V shed 4 bases, J shed 1 base, and the junction held 5 bases outside the gene matches. The CDR3 loop is CASSGPGQSYNEQFF. The CDR3 DNA sequence: TGCGCCAGCAGCGGCCCGGGACAGTCCTACAATGAGCAGTTCTTC.

The chain carries TRBV5-1 and TRBJ1-1; possibly TRBD1 for D (5 bases). Trimming took off 1 base at V and 3 bases at J, with 10 bases between the two ends. Germline CDR1 and CDR2: SGHRS and YFSETQ. The CDR3 spans 14 residues. CDR3 sequence (DNA): TGCGCCAGCAGCTTGAGGGGCCAGGACACTGAAGCTTTCTTT. Protein product: CASSLRGQDTEAFF.

This clonotype was picked up a small number of times. This sequence joins TRBV27 and TRBJ2-7, with D perhaps given as TRBD1 or TRBD2 (5 bases each). Trimming shortened V by 8 bases and J by 0 bases, and 11 bases separated the two germline ends. The CDR3 length is 13 residues. The germline gives CDR1 MNHEY, CDR2 SMNVEV (reference sequence). The CDR3 region is CASGTVSSYEQYF. The CDR3 coding sequence is TGTGCCAGCGGGACGGTGAGCTCCTACGAGCAGTACTTC.

This rearrangement joins TRBV7-2 to TRBJ2-7; maybe TRBD1 (5 bases). The CDR3 runs to 17 residues. V shed 0 bases and J shed 1 base, with 16 bases lying between them. From germline, CDR1 is SGHTA and CDR2 FQGNSA. The DNA for the CDR3 is TGTGCCAGCAGCTTAGCCCCCCCCAGGGATAGGTCCTACGAGCAGTACTTC. Its protein is CASSLAPPRDRSYEQYF.

V usage is TRBV28 and J usage is TRBJ2-4, with 12 bases matching TRBD1. CDR1 MDHEN and CDR2 SYDVKM come from the germline V gene. The V and J ends lost 6 bases and 8 bases, in that order; junction bases with no gene match: 5. The CDR3 has 14 residues. CDR3 protein: CASSWDRGPYIQYF. CDR3 in DNA: TGTGCCAGCAGCTGGGACAGGGGGCCATACATTCAGTACTTC. Full variable domain (outside the CDR3, taken from reference TRBV28 and TRBJ2-4): DVKVTQSSRYLVKRTGEKVFLECVQDMDHENMFWYRQDPGLGLRLIYFSYDVKMKEKGDIPEGYSVSREKKERFSLILESASTNQTSMYLCASSWDRGPYIQYFGAGTRLSVL.

V is TRBV24-1 and J is TRBJ1-2; unclear D gene. The germline CDR1 and CDR2 sequences are KGHDR and SFDVKD. Trimming removed 3 bases from V and 8 bases from J, with 0 bases in between. This CDR3 has 9 residues. The CDR3 loop reads CATSDGYTF. The CDR3 bases are TGTGCCACCAGTGATGGCTACACCTTC.

This clonotype was observed a few times. The chain carries TRBV29-1 and TRBJ2-7; 8 bases are a match to TRBD1. The CDR3 has 14 amino acids. Germline V CDR1 and CDR2: SQVTM, ANQGSEA. The J segment lost 0 bases and the V segment lost 6 bases, leaving 7 bases of the junction unmatched. The CDR3 bases are TGCAGCGTGGGGGGACAGGAAAGCTCCTACGAGCAGTACTTC. This codes for CSVGGQESSYEQYF.

This clonotype has only a few counts. This chain links TRBV20-1 with TRBJ1-2; D is possibly TRBD1 (6 bases). Trimming removed 0 bases from V and 5 bases from J, with 19 bases in between. Germline V gene data show CDR1 as DFQATT and CDR2 as SNEGSKA (reference sequence). The CDR3 has 16 residues. The CDR3 loop is CSARDRDLRGAYGYTF. The CDR3 coding sequence is TGCAGTGCTAGAGATCGAGACCTCCGGGGGGCTTATGGCTACACCTTC.

This clonotype was seen more than once but under ten times. The chain carries TRBV28 and TRBJ1-1; tentatively, D is TRBD1 (6 bases). V was cut by 6 bases and J by 9 bases, with 14 bases left in between. Germline V CDR1 and CDR2: MDHEN, SYDVKM. The CDR3 is made up of 12 amino acids. The CDR3 spells CASSLRQVKAFF. For the CDR3, the DNA is TGTGCCAGCAGCCTGAGACAGGTAAAAGCTTTCTTT.

The genes are TRBV7-7 and TRBJ2-1; the D is unclear. The V gene lost 1 base and the J gene lost 13 bases, with 14 bases spanning the gap. The germline V gene has CDR1 SSHAT and CDR2 FNYEAQ (reference sequence). This CDR3 spans 13 amino acids. The CDR3 sequence: CASSLGGSETQFF. The CDR3, as DNA: TGTGCCAGCAGCTTAGGGGGTTCGGAGACCCAGTTCTTC.

This clonotype was seen only a few times. The chain recombines TRBV7-2 with TRBJ2-5, with 7 positions matching TRBD1. The CDR3 sequence is 16 residues long. Germline V gene data show CDR1 as SGHTA and CDR2 as FQGNSA. V was clipped by 6 bases and J by 5 bases; unmatched bases: 15. CDR3 in amino acids: CASRRGSTGSLETQYF. CDR3 DNA: TGTGCCAGCAGGCGTGGATCGACAGGGTCCTTGGAGACCCAGTACTTC.

This clonotype has more than one count but fewer than ten. V gene TRBV7-2 combines with J gene TRBJ1-5, with D possibly being TRBD1 (5 bases). Germline CDR1 is SGHTA and CDR2 is FQGNSA. The length of the CDR3 is 15 residues. With 1 base removed from V and 0 bases from J, the gap between germline ends came to 7 bases. The CDR3 DNA follows: TGTGCCAGCAGCTTAGGGACACATAGCAATCAGCCCCAGCATTTT. Residues: CASSLGTHSNQPQHF. Together with reference TRBV7-2 and TRBJ1-5, the CDR3 gives the full variable domain: GAGVSQSPSNKVTEKGKDVELRCDPISGHTALYWYRQSLGQGLEFLIYFQGNSAPDKSGLPSDRFSAERTGGSVSTLTIQRTQQEDSAVYLCASSLGTHSNQPQHFGDGTRLSIL.

This clonotype showed up just a few times. The V gene is TRBV28, the J gene TRBJ2-5; 9 bases fit TRBD1. The end of the DNA is better explained by TRBJ2-7, so the J call may be wrong. CDR3 length: 15 residues. CDR1 and CDR2 (germline): MDHEN, SYDVKM. The CDR3 region is CASSSEQGALDEQYF. CDR3 nucleotides: TGTGCCAGCAGTAGCGAACAGGGGGCTTTGGACGAGCAGTACTTC.